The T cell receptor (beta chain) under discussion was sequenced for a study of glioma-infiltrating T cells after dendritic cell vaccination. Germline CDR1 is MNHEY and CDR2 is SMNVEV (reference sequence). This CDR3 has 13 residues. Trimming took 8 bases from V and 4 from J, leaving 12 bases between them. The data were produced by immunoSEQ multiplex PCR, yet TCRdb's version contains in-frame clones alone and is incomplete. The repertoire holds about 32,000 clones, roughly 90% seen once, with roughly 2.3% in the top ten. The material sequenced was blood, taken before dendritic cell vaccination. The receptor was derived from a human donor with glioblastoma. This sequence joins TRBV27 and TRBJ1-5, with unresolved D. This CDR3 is CASAGRENQPQHF. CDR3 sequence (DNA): TGTGCCAGCGCGGGTAGGGAAAATCAGCCCCAGCATTTT.